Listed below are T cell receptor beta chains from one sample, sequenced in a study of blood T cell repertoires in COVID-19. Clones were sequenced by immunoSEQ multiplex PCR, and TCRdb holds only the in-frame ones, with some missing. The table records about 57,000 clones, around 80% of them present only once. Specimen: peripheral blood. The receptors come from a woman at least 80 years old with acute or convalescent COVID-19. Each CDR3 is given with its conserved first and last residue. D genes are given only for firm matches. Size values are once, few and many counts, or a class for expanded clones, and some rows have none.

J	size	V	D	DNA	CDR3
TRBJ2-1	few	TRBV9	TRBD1	TGTGCCAGCAGTGTATCCGGGACAGGGGGCTTAAATGAGCAGTTCTTC	CASSVSGTGGLNEQFF
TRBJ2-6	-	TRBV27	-	TGTGCCAGCAGTCCCCAAGAGGGTGCTGGGGCCAACGTCCTGACTTTC	CASSPQEGAGANVLTF
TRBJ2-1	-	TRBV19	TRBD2	TGTGCCAGTATTGAGAGCGGGAGGGGGAATGAGCAGTTCTTC	CASIESGRGNEQFF
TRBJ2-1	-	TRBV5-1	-	TGCGCCAGCAGCTTGGCACAGGGCGCAGGGGCAGAGCAGTTCTTC	CASSLAQGAGAEQFF
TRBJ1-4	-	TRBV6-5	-	TGTGCCAGCAGTTACTCTCACGGGAGTGAAAAACTGTTTTTT	CASSYSHGSEKLFF
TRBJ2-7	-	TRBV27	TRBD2	TGTGCCAGCAGTTTATCGGGGGCGGGGGGAGTCTACGAGCAGTACTTC	CASSLSGAGGVYEQYF
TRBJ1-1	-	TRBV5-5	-	TGTGCCAGCAGTTCCTCTGACAGTGAAGCTTTCTTT	CASSSSDSEAFF
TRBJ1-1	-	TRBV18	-	TGTGCCAGCTCACCAACGACCACAGGGAGTCGTGAAGCTTTCTTT	CASSPTTTGSREAFF
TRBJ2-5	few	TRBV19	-	TGTGCCAGTAGTCCCCTCCGTACGGGGTTAGAGACCCAGTACTTC	CASSPLRTGLETQYF
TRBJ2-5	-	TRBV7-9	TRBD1	TGTGCCAGCAGCGACAGGACAGGATTCCAAGAGACCCAGTACTTC	CASSDRTGFQETQYF
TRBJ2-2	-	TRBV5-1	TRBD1	TGCGCCAGCAGCTTGCCAGGGGGTTACACCGGGGAGCTGTTTTTT	CASSLPGGYTGELFF
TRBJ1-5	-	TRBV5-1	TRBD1	TGCGCCAGCAGCAAGGGACAGGGAGGGAATCAGCCCCAGCATTTT	CASSKGQGGNQPQHF